The text below deals with one T cell receptor beta chain. Its antigen remains undetermined. Qualities for individual bases were not recorded, and no much larger clone is one base off. Each donor gave one peripheral blood draw, averaging approximately 120 mL, which was collected into heparinised tubes. Using a panel that included CD45RO, CCR7, CD25, CD127, CD95 and CD27, naive, central memory, regulatory and stem cell-like memory CD4+ T cells were sorted on a BD FACSAria II. A purity above 95% was achieved for all sorted populations. PBMCs were isolated immediately by Lymphoprep density gradient centrifugation and stained directly without culture. Samples were stained and sorted in pairs, with one healthy donor and one patient per experiment, so that batch effects were minimized. CDR1 and CDR2 (GTSNPN, SVGIG) derive from the germline V gene (reference sequence). There are 13 amino acids in the CDR3, from cysteine to phenylalanine inclusive. The retained sequence is limited to the CDR3, 39 bases, with the frame set at the first base. Trimming removed 1 base from V and 6 bases from J, leaving 10 bases between the germline ends.

The sample originates from a study of beta chain features in type 1 diabetes listed by TCRdb under 2018. With regard to the full study: No differences in mean age, gender distribution, total cell number or subset yield were found between patients and healthy donors. A total of roughly 110 million sorted cells were examined across all samples, and the number of cells per subset was strongly correlated with RNA yield. The study compared the TCRB repertoires of sorted circulating CD4+ T cell subsets in recently diagnosed type 1 diabetes patients with those in matched healthy donors. Whereas all 30 or so donors provided naive and central memory subsets, regulatory and stem cell-like memory subsets were isolated from just 8 patients and roughly 8 healthy donors. The study at large found these results: Shorter templates might have been favored by PCR, but patient and control samples were amplified and corrected together, so both groups would have been affected equally by any skew. The naive, central memory and regulatory TCRB repertoires appeared to resemble one another more closely among patients than among healthy donors. Fewer insertions and more nucleotide deletions at VDJ recombination sites were observed in patients with type 1 diabetes, implying thymic rearrangement abnormalities. Because small numbers of individuals were included in the HLA sub-analyses, any influence of HLA type on TCRB rearrangement was left unresolved. Sequencing cDNA rather than genomic DNA could over-represent highly expressing activated cells, although activation and CD3 levels did not differ between groups. A moderate but significant shortening of TCRB CDR3 length was observed in type 1 diabetes patients in all four CD4+ subsets.

The entire isolated RNA was reverse transcribed using the High Capacity cDNA Reverse Transcription Kit, and thus expressed TCRB transcripts were sequenced. Deep immunoSEQ sequencing was applied to naive, central memory and regulatory T cell samples, giving an average of roughly 3.5 million total reads per sample. Sorted cells were lysed in RLT buffer, and RNA was extracted using DNase-treated RNeasy Micro or Mini kits according to cell number. Each cell subset was processed separately to prevent cross-contamination, with patient and healthy donor samples processed together. Using the immunoSEQ multiplex PCR, TCRB sequences were amplified from cDNA into 87-bp fragments spanning the CDR3 region. The amplicons were sequenced using the Illumina HiSeq platform. The original methods were these. Synthetic template baselines were used to correct PCR bias computationally, reads within Hamming distance 2 were collapsed, and singletons that could not be merged were discarded. Reads were aligned against IMGT so that V, D and J genes, CDR3 length and insertions or deletions at six rearrangement sites could be assigned. Clonotype counts were normalized to sorted cell number within each subset before computing true diversity and Gini coefficients with the tcR R package. The overlap coefficient, calculated on TCRB nucleotide sequences, was used to quantify repertoire sharing. Out-of-frame TCRB sequences from naive cells were analyzed to stand in for the pre-selection repertoire. The table was pulled from immuneACCESS by TCRdb, which kept in-frame rearrangements only. Such tables lose some clones; where checked, under half of the loss comes from unresolved V genes, and the rest has no known cause. Clone size and the V and J calls come from that table; the DNA yielded D and trimming. This sample lists 600,000 to 700,000 clones; around 15% were detected once. Clones ranked in the top ten supply 0.022% of the sample.

The receptor chain draws on TRBV30 and TRBJ1-5; TRBD1 is possibly the D segment (5 matching bases). What was sequenced was naive CD4+ T cells from blood. The sample's cell subset or site label, in plain terms: true naive CD4+ T cells. The TCR originated in a man younger than 35 with type 1 diabetes. CDR3 reads: CAWSGQRGQPQHF. In nucleotide form, the sequence is TGTGCCTGGAGTGGGCAGAGGGGTCAGCCCCAGCATTTT.